This T cell receptor (beta chain) comes out of a study of T cell responses to AZD1222 COVID-19 vaccine. Overall study results and limits: Spike-wide coverage was observed for vaccine-associated CD4 TCRs, with dominant responses at 160-218 and 743-854.

On this clone itself: Its specificity is not known.

The data were produced by immunoSEQ multiplex PCR, yet TCRdb's version contains in-frame clones alone and is incomplete. Here the sample spans over 60,000 clones, about nine tenths being singletons. The sequencing used peripheral blood, collected on day 0 of AZD1222 vaccination. The clonotype comes from an adult in good health.

The CDR3 reads CASLGGTSSYEQYF. The CDR3 coding sequence is TGTGCCAGTTTGGGGGGAACCAGCTCCTACGAGCAGTACTTC. The genes are TRBV5-5 and TRBJ2-7; D might be TRBD2 (6 bases). Looked up from germline, CDR1 is SGHKS and CDR2 is YYEKEE (reference sequence). The V gene lost 8 bases and the J gene lost 0 bases, with 15 bases spanning the gap. The CDR3 runs to 14 residues.